Below are 27 T cell receptor beta chains sequenced from a single sample in a study of cytomegalovirus exposure and HLA in healthy donors. The PCR had 60 Vbeta and 13 Jbeta primers. Some clones are missing from TCRdb's copy, which holds only in-frame ones; the method was immunoSEQ multiplex PCR. The repertoire includes about 210,000 clones, about four fifths of them detected once, and around 9.6% sits in the top ten. The material sequenced was PBMCs. The source is a woman aged 45-59 years in good health and CMV-seropositive.

In DNA form, the CDR3 reads TGTGCCAGCAGCGGGACAATCGGAAACACCATATATTTT. Its protein product is CASSGTIGNTIYF. The chain links TRBV7-2 to TRBJ1-3; tentatively, D is TRBD1 (6 bases). The CDR3 runs to 13 residues. Trimming pared 5 bases from V and 4 bases from J, leaving 9 bases between. Germline loops: CDR1 SGHTA, CDR2 FQGNSA.

V is TRBV18 and J is TRBJ1-1; D may be TRBD1 (5 bases). Germline V gene data show CDR1 as KGHSH and CDR2 as LQKENI. V shed 5 bases and J shed 1 base, with 14 bases lying between them. The CDR3 is 15 amino acids. This chain's CDR3 is CASSSIGGRNTEAFF. DNA of the CDR3: TGTGCCAGCTCATCAATCGGGGGTCGGAACACTGAAGCTTTCTTT.

In its sample, this clone was seen a few times. The chain combines TRBV5-6 with TRBJ1-1; 8 bases agree with TRBD1. The CDR3 loop spans 14 amino acids. CDR1 and CDR2 (germline): SGHDT, YYEEEE. V dropped 5 bases and J dropped 2; count of bases not matched to a gene: 5. CDR3 sequence: CASRRQGSNTEAFF. As DNA, the CDR3 is TGTGCCAGCAGAAGACAGGGGAGCAACACTGAAGCTTTCTTT.

The chain combines TRBV5-1 with TRBJ2-1; possible D gene TRBD2, 7 bases. The V end was cut by 0 bases, the J end by 10 bases, with 17 bases between. The germline V gene encodes CDR1 SGHRS and CDR2 YFSETQ. The CDR3 sequence is 15 residues long. CDR3 nucleotide sequence: TGCGCCAGCAGCTTGGGAGTTGCGGGGGCCCAAGAGCAGTTCTTC. This sequence encodes CASSLGVAGAQEQFF.

V gene TRBV7-3 combines with J gene TRBJ2-1, with 7 nucleotides matching TRBD1. The trim removed 5 bases at V and 4 bases at J, leaving 5 bases unmatched. This CDR3 has 14 amino acids. The germline V gene encodes CDR1 SGHTA and CDR2 FQGTGA. CDR3 coding DNA: TGTGCCAGCAGCCAAGGACAGGAGTACAATGAGCAGTTCTTC. Translation gives CASSQGQEYNEQFF. Full variable domain (missing parts from reference TRBV7-3 and TRBJ2-1): GAGVSQTPSNKVTEKGKYVELRCDPISGHTALYWYRQSLGQGPEFLIYFQGTGAADDSGLPNDRFFAVRPEGSVSTLKIQRTERGDSAVYLCASSQGQEYNEQFFGPGTRLTVL.

This clone was counted between two and nine times. This chain's CDR3 is CASSMVVSREDTEAFF. CDR3 DNA: TGTGCCAGTAGTATGGTCGTATCTCGGGAGGACACTGAAGCTTTCTTT. The rearrangement links TRBV19 to TRBJ1-1; no clear D. Trimming left V 3 bases short and J 3 bases short, with 17 bases between. This CDR3 comprises 16 residues. The germline V gene has CDR1 LNHDA and CDR2 SQIVND (reference sequence).

The chain has TRBV28 and TRBJ2-6; 8 positions agree with TRBD2. V lost 5 bases to trimming and J lost 6 bases; unmatched junction nucleotides: 9. Germline-derived CDR1 and CDR2 are MDHEN and SYDVKM. The CDR3 spans 16 residues. This CDR3 reads CASSPAVGREANVLTF. The CDR3 coding sequence is TGTGCCAGCAGTCCTGCCGTCGGGAGGGAGGCCAACGTCCTGACTTTC. Full variable domain (outside the CDR3, taken from reference TRBV28 and TRBJ2-6): DVKVTQSSRYLVKRTGEKVFLECVQDMDHENMFWYRQDPGLGLRLIYFSYDVKMKEKGDIPEGYSVSREKKERFSLILESASTNQTSMYLCASSPAVGREANVLTFGAGSRLTVL.

J is TRBJ2-7 and V is TRBV5-6, with no clear D. V lost 1 base and J 0 bases, leaving 8 bases between the germline ends. Germline assignment: CDR1 SGHDT and CDR2 YYEEEE. This CDR3 is built from 14 residues. CDR3 residues: CASSLRRSSYEQYF. The CDR3 DNA reads TGTGCCAGCAGCTTGCGCCGGAGCTCCTACGAGCAGTACTTC.

CDR3 bases: TGCAGCGACCTTCCAGGGGACGGCTACACCTTC. Protein: CSDLPGDGYTF. V is TRBV29-1 and J is TRBJ1-2; D might be TRBD1 (6 bases). This CDR3 has 11 residues. Looked up from germline, CDR1 is SQVTM and CDR2 is ANQGSEA. Trimming cost V 7 bases and J 8 bases, with 14 bases left between them.

The chain links TRBV6-1 to TRBJ2-1; no firm D call. Germline V gives CDR1 MNHNS, CDR2 SASEGT. This CDR3 spans 15 amino acids. The V end was cut by 6 bases, the J end by 4 bases, with 16 bases between. The CDR3 here is CASRLHQAPYNEQFF. CDR3 nucleotide sequence: TGTGCCAGCAGACTACACCAAGCACCTTACAATGAGCAGTTCTTC.

V and J are TRBV9 and TRBJ2-3, with D perhaps matching TRBD2 (6 bases). The CDR3 has 14 residues. CDR1 is SGDLS and CDR2 is YYNGEE in the germline V gene. The V gene lost 1 base and the J gene lost 3 bases, with 9 bases spanning the gap. The CDR3 region is CASSVRLATDTQYF. The CDR3 coding sequence is TGTGCCAGCAGCGTAAGGCTAGCGACAGATACGCAGTATTTT.

The chain recombines TRBV19 with TRBJ1-1; no firm D call. The CDR3 runs to 12 residues. The V end was cut by 8 bases, the J end by 12 bases, with 19 bases between. CDR1 and CDR2 from the germline V gene are LNHDA and SQIVND (reference sequence). CDR3: CASALTTTGSFF. The CDR3 DNA reads TGTGCCAGTGCGTTAACTACCACGGGGTCTTTCTTT.

The rearrangement joins TRBV7-2 to TRBJ2-3; 10 bases match TRBD2. The germline V gene has CDR1 SGHTA and CDR2 FQGNSA. CDR3 length equals 15 residues. V trimming: 4 bases; J trimming: 1 base; junction bases outside the gene matches: 2. CDR3 in DNA: TGTGCCAGCAGCTCAGCGGGGGGGGGCACAGATACGCAGTATTTT. This gives the protein CASSSAGGGTDTQYF.

The J gene is TRBJ1-5, the V gene TRBV6-1, with D unresolved. Germline loops: CDR1 MNHNS, CDR2 SASEGT. Trimming removed 6 bases at V and 4 bases at J, with 7 bases between. CDR3 size: 12 residues. Here the CDR3 reads CASSLRNQPQHF. CDR3 coding DNA: TGTGCCAGCAGCCTGAGGAATCAGCCCCAGCATTTT.

The chain has TRBV12-5 and TRBJ2-5; TRBD1 might be the D (7 bases). Germline V lookup: CDR1 LGHNT, CDR2 FRNRAP. V was trimmed by 5 bases and J by 2 bases, leaving 12 bases between them. CDR3 length: 14 residues. The CDR3 DNA reads as TGTGCTAGTGGTCCAGGGGGGTCTCAAGAGACCCAGTACTTC. This encodes CASGPGGSQETQYF.

The chain employs TRBV19 and TRBJ1-2; D not resolved. Germline V gene sequence: CDR1 LNHDA, CDR2 SQIVND (reference sequence). The CDR3 has 14 residues. V was shortened by 4 bases and J by 2 bases, with 11 bases between the two germline ends. CDR3 sequence: CASSNGGVNYGYTF. The CDR3 bases are TGTGCCAGTAGTAACGGCGGGGTCAACTATGGCTACACCTTC.

The chain combines TRBV7-2 with TRBJ2-3, with D possibly being TRBD2 (5 bases). V was pared by 0 bases and J by 6 bases, with 7 bases between. The CDR3 runs to 13 residues. Germline CDR1 and CDR2: SGHTA and FQGNSA. CDR3 sequence: CASSLARRDTQYF. CDR3 DNA: TGTGCCAGCAGCTTAGCGAGGAGGGATACGCAGTATTTT.

The chain uses TRBV7-3 and TRBJ1-1, with D unresolved. The CDR3 is made up of 13 amino acids. The V end lost 1 base, the J end lost 7 bases, and 10 bases lay between the germline ends. The germline V gene encodes CDR1 SGHTA and CDR2 FQGTGA. The CDR3 here is CASSLNLRGEAFF. CDR3 nucleotides: TGTGCCAGCAGCTTAAATTTACGGGGTGAAGCTTTCTTT.

This clone has only one observation. This sequence joins TRBV10-2 and TRBJ2-5; 8 nucleotides line up with TRBD1. This CDR3 region has 16 residues. V lost 2 bases and J lost 4; bases outside the gene matches: 9. CDR1 WSHSY and CDR2 SAAADI come from the germline V gene. The CDR3 sequence: CASSETRTGIIETQYF. CDR3 bases: TGCGCCAGCAGTGAGACCCGGACAGGGATCATAGAGACCCAGTACTTC.

V usage is TRBV15 and J usage is TRBJ1-2; maybe TRBD1 (5 bases). Trimming took 1 base from V and 4 from J, leaving 31 bases between them. Germline values: CDR1 LNHNV, CDR2 YYDKDF (reference sequence). The CDR3 has 21 amino acids. The CDR3 loop is CATSRVGVDSPTAPEGYGYTF. The CDR3, as DNA: TGTGCCACCAGCAGAGTGGGCGTAGACAGTCCTACCGCACCGGAAGGCTATGGCTACACCTTC.

This clone appeared a few times. The V and J genes are TRBV4-3 and TRBJ1-1, with D unresolved. Trimming left V 0 bases short and J 10 bases short, with 18 bases between. Germline V lookup: CDR1 LGHNA, CDR2 YSLEER. The CDR3 has 15 amino acids. The CDR3 region is CASSQDIWERDGAFF. CDR3 bases: TGCGCCAGCAGCCAAGATATATGGGAGCGCGACGGAGCTTTCTTT.

The J gene is TRBJ1-1, the V gene TRBV18, with 7 nucleotides matching TRBD1. The CDR3 is made up of 18 amino acids. V was clipped by 3 bases and J by 6 bases; unmatched bases: 19. Per germline, CDR1 KGHSH and CDR2 LQKENI. CDR3 sequence: CASSPPTGSLPSWSEAFF. CDR3 in DNA: TGTGCCAGCTCACCTCCGACAGGGAGTCTTCCGTCTTGGTCTGAAGCTTTCTTT.

This chain connects TRBV19 to TRBJ2-7, with 11 bases lining up with TRBD1. The CDR3 is made up of 13 amino acids. Germline V CDR1 and CDR2: LNHDA, SQIVND (reference sequence). J lost 6 bases, V lost 6 bases, and 4 bases had no gene match. The CDR3 spells CASSPGQGVEQYF. The DNA for the CDR3 is TGTGCCAGTAGCCCGGGACAGGGGGTCGAGCAGTACTTC.

This sequence joins TRBV7-9 and TRBJ2-3; maybe TRBD1 (5 bases). From germline, CDR1 is SEHNR and CDR2 FQNEAQ (reference sequence). V was trimmed by 7 bases and J by 0 bases, leaving 17 bases between them. The CDR3 is 16 amino acids. CDR3 sequence (DNA): TGTGCCAGCACCTCCGGTGGGCAGGGCAGCACAGATACGCAGTATTTT. Translation gives CASTSGGQGSTDTQYF.

V and J are TRBV7-9 and TRBJ1-2; maybe TRBD1 (5 bases). V gave up 5 bases and J gave up 0 bases, with 16 bases separating them. The CDR3 contains 16 residues. Germline loops: CDR1 SEHNR, CDR2 FQNEAQ (reference sequence). CDR3 protein: CASSPGRGEANYGYTF. CDR3 nucleotide sequence: TGTGCCAGCAGCCCTGGGAGGGGTGAGGCTAACTATGGCTACACCTTC.

The V call is TRBV5-6, the J call TRBJ2-4; TRBD1 agrees at 7 bases. The CDR3 loop spans 19 amino acids. With V trimmed by 1 base and J by 0 bases, 13 bases remained unmatched. CDR1 and CDR2 from the germline V gene are SGHDT and YYEEEE. This CDR3 is CASSLPLNRGRLAKNIQYF. CDR3 bases: TGTGCCAGCAGCTTGCCACTCAACAGGGGAAGACTAGCCAAAAACATTCAGTACTTC.

The rearrangement links TRBV28 to TRBJ2-2; the match to TRBD1 covers 7 bases. Germline V gene lookup returns CDR1 MDHEN and CDR2 SYDVKM. J gave up 6 bases and V 6 bases, and 4 bases lay outside the gene matches. The CDR3 spans 13 residues. CDR3 sequence: CASREQGPGELFF. The CDR3 bases are TGTGCCAGCAGGGAACAGGGGCCCGGGGAGCTGTTTTTT.